The rows below give T cell receptor beta chains drawn from one sample of a study of OX40 agonist ivuxolimab in advanced cancers. Generated by immunoSEQ multiplex PCR, the TCRdb table keeps only in-frame clones and is missing some. This sample has 69,000 or so clones, with 80% to 90% found just once. Sequencing used CD4+ or CD8+ T cells sorted from blood, obtained in a trial of the OX40 agonist ivuxolimab. All receptors derive from an adult with an advanced solid tumor such as melanoma, head and neck, liver or kidney cancer. Each CDR3 is given with its conserved first and last residue. The D gene is left open where the match is weak. Clone size appears in some rows only: once, few, many, or a class for an expanded clone.

V	J	size	D	DNA	CDR3
TRBV7-9	TRBJ2-1	.	TRBD1	TGTGCCAGCAGCTCATTCCGGGACAGGGGGAATGAGCAGTTCTTC	CASSSFRDRGNEQFF
TRBV5-1	TRBJ2-5	.	TRBD1	TGCGCCAGCAGCTTCCCAATAGACGACAGGGATGAAGAGACCCAGTACTTC	CASSFPIDDRDEETQYF
TRBV13	TRBJ2-3	.	.	TGTGCCAGCAGCTACCCCACCACAGATACGCAGTATTTT	CASSYPTTDTQYF
TRBV27	TRBJ2-7	.	.	TGTGCCAGCAGTTTCTCCTTGGGTGGAGTTTACGAGCAGTACTTC	CASSFSLGGVYEQYF
TRBV5-4	TRBJ1-1	.	.	TGTGCCAGCAGCTCTGAGGAGAGCTACACTGAAGCTTTCTTT	CASSSEESYTEAFF
TRBV27	TRBJ1-1	.	.	TGTGCCAGCAGTTTCGGAGCCTTCACTGAAGCTTTCTTT	CASSFGAFTEAFF
TRBV28	TRBJ2-5	.	.	TGTGCCAGCACGATACGCGGGCAAGGGAACCAAGAGACCCAGTACTTC	CASTIRGQGNQETQYF
TRBV29-1	TRBJ2-5	.	.	TGCAGCGTTGAAGGCCTGGACCGGCAAGAGACCCAGTACTTC	CSVEGLDRQETQYF
TRBV18	TRBJ2-5	.	.	TGTGCCAGCTCACCTGGCCAGGGAGAAGAGACCCAGTACTTC	CASSPGQGEETQYF
TRBV5-4	TRBJ1-1	.	TRBD1	TGTGCCAGCAGCTTGGAACAGGGGGACACTGAAGCTTTCTTT	CASSLEQGDTEAFF
TRBV19	TRBJ2-1	.	TRBD2	TGTGCCAGTAGTTGGACTAGCGGTTCCGGGGAGCAGTTCTTC	CASSWTSGSGEQFF
TRBV27	TRBJ2-2	.	.	TGTGCCAGCAGCCACAAGCCCGGGGAGCTGTTTTTT	CASSHKPGELFF
TRBV2	TRBJ1-5	.	.	TGTGCCAGCAGTGAAGCGCTTCAGGGGTTGCAGGTTGGCAGTACCGGCAATCAGCCCCAGCATTTT	CASSEALQGLQVGSTGNQPQHF
TRBV7-6	TRBJ1-4	once	.	TGTGCCAGCAGCTTCTCAACTAATGAAAAACTGTTTTTT	CASSFSTNEKLFF
TRBV30	TRBJ1-2	.	.	TGTGCCTGGAGTGTAGTTCCCTCAGGGGCCGTTAACTATGGCTACACCTTC	CAWSVVPSGAVNYGYTF
TRBV4-1	TRBJ2-7	.	.	TGCGCCAGCAGCCAATGGGAGAGCTACGAGCAGTACTTC	CASSQWESYEQYF
TRBV7-9	TRBJ1-3	.	TRBD1	TGTGCCAGCAGCCGTGCGACAGGGGGTTTACTCTCTGGAAACACCATATATTTT	CASSRATGGLLSGNTIYF
TRBV9	TRBJ1-4	.	.	TGTGCCAGCAGCGTAGGGGTCCTCCAAGGGGAAAAACTGTTTTTT	CASSVGVLQGEKLFF
TRBV7-9	TRBJ2-7	.	.	TGTGCCAGCAGCTTTTTGAACGGGGAGCAGTACTTC	CASSFLNGEQYF
TRBV29-1	TRBJ1-1	.	.	TGCAGCGGAATTTCGAACACTGAAGCTTTCTTT	CSGISNTEAFF
TRBV25-1	TRBJ2-7	.	.	TGTGCCAGCAGCAGGGGCTCCTACGAGCAGTACTTC	CASSRGSYEQYF
TRBV27	TRBJ2-1	.	.	TGTGCCAGCAGTTCACTAAGTGGGGCCGATGAGCAGTTCTTC	CASSSLSGADEQFF
TRBV30	TRBJ2-7	.	.	TGTGCCTGGAGGGCAGGGGTCTACGAGCAGTACTTC	CAWRAGVYEQYF
TRBV7-9	TRBJ1-6	once	TRBD1	TGTGCCAGCAGCACGGGACAGGGGAGAGATTCACCCCTCCACTTT	CASSTGQGRDSPLHF
TRBV5-1	TRBJ2-1	.	.	TGCGCCAGCAGCCTGGGATGGGGGGAGGCCTACAATGAGCAGTTCTTC	CASSLGWGEAYNEQFF
TRBV16	TRBJ1-1	.	TRBD1	TGTGCCAGCAGCCAACGGGACAGCTTGAACACTGAAGCTTTCTTT	CASSQRDSLNTEAFF
TRBV6-5	TRBJ1-5	.	TRBD1	TGTGCCAGCCAGACCGGGACAGGTGGCCAGCCCCAGCATTTT	CASQTGTGGQPQHF
TRBV4-2	TRBJ1-1	.	TRBD1	TGTGCCAGCAGCCAAGACGAGGGGGCCAACACTGAAGCTTTCTTT	CASSQDEGANTEAFF
TRBV9	TRBJ2-3	.	.	TGTGCCAGCAGCGTAGCGGGAATAGGGGGTACAGATACGCAGTATTTT	CASSVAGIGGTDTQYF
TRBV7-9	TRBJ1-2	.	.	TGTGCCAGCAGCTTAGGGGGAAATGGCTACACCTTC	CASSLGGNGYTF
TRBV19	TRBJ2-3	.	TRBD2	TGTGCCAGTAGTAACCGTGAGTTGACTAGCGGAACTAGCACAGATACGCAGTATTTT	CASSNRELTSGTSTDTQYF
TRBV5-8	TRBJ1-5	.	.	TGTGCCAGCAGCCATACAGATGCTAGCTATCAGCCCCAGCATTTT	CASSHTDASYQPQHF
TRBV7-9	TRBJ2-7	.	.	TGTGCCAGCAGTCCGGATGGGAATACCTACGAGCAGTACTTC	CASSPDGNTYEQYF
TRBV7-8	TRBJ2-3	.	TRBD2	TGTGCCAGCGGTCGGGGGGAGGGTGTCACAGATACGCAGTATTTT	CASGRGEGVTDTQYF
TRBV14	TRBJ2-7	few	.	TGTGCCAGCAGCCAGTCTCAGGGGATCAGGGACGAGCAGTACTTC	CASSQSQGIRDEQYF
TRBV4-3	TRBJ1-2	once	.	TGCGCCAGCAGCCAAGGGTACCCCCTCTTCCAATCCGGTGACTATGGCTACACCTTC	CASSQGYPLFQSGDYGYTF
TRBV7-3	TRBJ1-2	.	TRBD1	TGTGCCAGCAGCTTAGGACAGGGGAGCTATGGCTACACCTTC	CASSLGQGSYGYTF
TRBV10-3	TRBJ1-5	medium-sized	.	TGTGCCATCAGTGAGCAGGGAGAGCAGCAGCCCCAGCATTTT	CAISEQGEQQPQHF
TRBV5-8	TRBJ1-1	.	.	TGTGCCAGCAGGACTACTCCGGGGCGGGGGATGAACACTGAAGCTTTCTTT	CASRTTPGRGMNTEAFF
TRBV4-2	TRBJ1-1	.	.	TGTGCCAGCAGCCAAGATAGTCTCACTGAAGCTTTCTTT	CASSQDSLTEAFF
TRBV7-9	TRBJ1-4	.	.	TGTGCCAGCAGCCTTCTAGGGGAAAAACTGTTTTTT	CASSLLGEKLFF
TRBV5-6	TRBJ2-1	.	.	TGTGCCAGCAGCCCGGGACGGGCCTACAATGAGCAGTTCTTC	CASSPGRAYNEQFF
TRBV27	TRBJ2-3	once	.	TGTGCCAGCAGTTTAGTGGCTCCTCGGGGCCCTAGCACAGATACGCAGTATTTT	CASSLVAPRGPSTDTQYF
TRBV21-1	TRBJ2-5	once	.	TGTGCCAGCAGCAAAGGGGAGTGGGAGACTAGCCGTAAGGAGACCCAGTACTTC	CASSKGEWETSRKETQYF
TRBV28	TRBJ1-1	.	.	TGTGCCAGCAGTTTGGGAGGGAACACTGAAGCTTTCTTT	CASSLGGNTEAFF
TRBV10-3	TRBJ1-1	.	.	TGTGCCATCAGTGCCCCGGATACAACCGTTACTGAAGCTTTCTTT	CAISAPDTTVTEAFF
TRBV5-4	TRBJ2-1	.	.	TGTGCCAGCAACCAGCGTGAGTCCTACAATGAGCAGTTCTTC	CASNQRESYNEQFF
TRBV6-5	TRBJ2-2	once	.	TGTGCCAGCAGTTACTCGGGGGGAAGCACCGGGGAGCTGTTTTTT	CASSYSGGSTGELFF
TRBV6-4	TRBJ2-2	.	TRBD2	TGTGCCAGCAGCCCTTCGGCGGGAGCGGGAACCGGGGAGCTGTTTTTT	CASSPSAGAGTGELFF
TRBV2	TRBJ1-6	.	.	TGTGCCAGCAGTGAAGGCGGGACGGGTTCACCCCTCCACTTT	CASSEGGTGSPLHF
TRBV9	TRBJ1-1	few	.	TGTGCCAGCAGCGTTGGGGTCTCGGCAGGATTCATGAACACTGAAGCTTTCTTT	CASSVGVSAGFMNTEAFF
TRBV9	TRBJ2-3	.	.	TGTGCCAGCAGCGTAGGACGGCAGCGGCCATCGTCCACAGATACGCAGTATTTT	CASSVGRQRPSSTDTQYF
TRBV19	TRBJ1-2	.	.	TGTGCCAGTACGGCCCACGAGGGTGGCTACACCTTC	CASTAHEGGYTF
TRBV28	TRBJ1-3	.	.	TGTGCCAGCAGTTTCAGTGGAAACACCATATATTTT	CASSFSGNTIYF
TRBV4-2	TRBJ2-3	.	TRBD1	TGTGCCACGGGACAGACTATCACAGATACGCAGTATTTT	CATGQTITDTQYF
TRBV4-1	TRBJ1-1	.	.	TGCGCCAGCAGCCAATTTCAGGGCCCCGAAGCTTTCTTT	CASSQFQGPEAFF
TRBV11-2	TRBJ1-4	.	.	TGTGCCAGCAGCTTAGGGGGGGGATTTACTAATGAAAAACTGTTTTTT	CASSLGGGFTNEKLFF
TRBV27	TRBJ1-1	.	.	TGTGCCAGCAGTTTCGGCTTAAACACTGAAGCTTTCTTT	CASSFGLNTEAFF
TRBV28	TRBJ2-7	.	.	TGTGCCAGCAGTTTGTCCCCAGGGAAACCCTACGAGCAGTACTTC	CASSLSPGKPYEQYF
TRBV19	TRBJ1-1	.	TRBD1	TGTGCCAGCAGACAGGGAACGAGGGGGGTGAACACTGAAGCTTTCTTT	CASRQGTRGVNTEAFF